This paragraph covers one T cell receptor beta chain sequence. Its target is not known. A diagnosis was made from clinical symptoms together with serum thyroxine, TRAb, thyroid ultrasound and orbital computed tomography. These data originate in a study of Graves' ophthalmopathy and Graves' hyperthyroidism. Turning to the study itself: Ophthalmopathy not arising within 18 months of follow-up defined hyperthyroidism as stable.

RNA transcripts yielded amplified TCR beta CDR3 regions. After a first-round RT-PCR with HTBI primers, a second-round multiplex PCR was run. TCRdb reanalysed the multiplex PCR reads using MiXCR and keeps one entry per CDR3 protein. The sample lists around 1.1 million distinct CDR3 sequences, less than 45% seen once, with approximately 12% in the top ten. Study-wide points: Detection in blood was also observed for most expanded thyroid clonotypes above 0.001 frequency.

Specimen: peripheral blood or thyroid tissue (not recorded which). This receptor was identified in an adult man with Graves' hyperthyroidism.

CDR3 DNA sequence: TGCAGTGCTAGAGTAGGGCTCCCCCAAGAGACCCAGTACTTC. It specifies CSARVGLPQETQYF. This chain links TRBV20-1 with TRBJ2-5; no reliable D call. V gave up 1 base and J gave up 1 base, with 10 bases separating them. Germline lookup yields CDR1 DFQATT and CDR2 SNEGSKA (reference sequence). This CDR3 contains 14 residues.